The sequence of this T cell receptor beta chain was determined in a study of blood T cell repertoires in COVID-19 (TCRdb year 2020). For the wider study: Collaborator samples came from the United States, Italy and Spain and covered acute and convalescent phases of COVID-19. The prospective study material was composed of cDNA or gDNA derived from T cells, B-cell-depleted T cells, or PBMCs. Subjects who had been exposed to COVID-19, were actively infected with it, or had recovered from it provided the deeply sampled blood TCRbeta repertoires that made up the dataset. The repertoires were released in a freely available public database intended as a resource for research on the immune response to SARS-CoV-2. Samples came from the ongoing ImmuneRACE study (first 160 participants) plus 1,254 subjects from 6 global collaborators. Nearly every sample came with metadata listing a de-identified subject ID, COVID-19 status, age in years and sex. Where available, HLA class I and class II types were taken from metadata supplied by the sample provider and were not determined by assay-based typing. Study-wide findings and limitations: The quantity of clinical and demographic metadata differed by source and by participant and was supplied without curation.

A note on this clone: Its recognized antigen is unknown. Within one base of it there is no much larger clone, and no base qualities were kept.

The CDR3 starts with the cysteine, ends with the phenylalanine, and has 12 residues. Only the CDR3 region is kept as DNA, spanning 36 bases read in frame from base 1. The germline V gene supplies CDR1 SNHLY and CDR2 FYNNEI. For this chain, trimming is 6 bases at the V end and 10 bases at the J end, and the number of junction bases without a gene match is 5. Samples from volunteer blood donors who had recovered from COVID-19 were contributed by a second Seattle source. Each collaborating institution followed its own protocols to collect whole blood in K2EDTA tubes. For TCRbeta analysis, collaborators shipped samples in one of three forms: frozen whole blood, isolated PBMCs, or DNA extracted from either of those sample types. TCRbeta CDR3 regions were amplified from genomic DNA by means of the immunoSEQ Assay, a bias-controlled multiplex PCR. Under the source paper's analysis protocol: The number of nucleated cells in each sample was estimated from the amplification of reference gene primers within the assay. Sequence reads were collapsed and filtered to measure the absolute abundance of every unique TCRbeta CDR3 rearrangement. Productive Simpson clonality was computed per sample as the square root of Simpson's diversity index over productive rearrangements. Imported from immuneACCESS, the table was reduced by TCRdb to in-frame sequences with V and J called. These copies leave out some clones; in studies compared against another copy, an unresolved V gene accounts for under half, and the cause of the remainder is not known. Clone size and V and J calls were adopted from that table, with D and trimming inferred from the DNA. Across this sample there are approximately 150,000 clones, with around 88% seen only once. Of the sample, roughly a fifth falls within the top ten clones.

The clonotype comes from a woman between 70 and 85 years old who had recovered from COVID-19. In this chain, TRBV2 is recombined with TRBJ1-4; 7 central bases correspond to TRBD1. What was sequenced was peripheral blood. The CDR3 reads CASSTGVRKLFF. The nucleotides read TGTGCCAGCAGCACAGGGGTCCGAAAACTGTTTTTT.